This T cell receptor (beta chain) is from a study of blood T cell repertoires in COVID-19. Turning to the study itself: Acute-phase and convalescent COVID-19 samples originated in the United States, Italy and Spain. Sources were T cells, B-cell-depleted T cells, or PBMCs; the material itself was cDNA or gDNA.

V lost 1 base, J lost 9 bases, and 8 bases stayed unmatched. This CDR3 region has 15 residues. Germline V gives CDR1 SGHTA, CDR2 FQGNSA. The authors' processing: Using reference gene primer amplification, nucleated cell counts were estimated. Clones were read by immunoSEQ multiplex PCR, and TCRdb kept only the in-frame ones, dropping some. V, J and clone size are those of that table, while D and trimming were read from the DNA. In the table there are 5,000 to 6,000 clones, roughly 88% of which are singletons. The sample comprised peripheral blood. V usage is TRBV7-2 and J usage is TRBJ2-1, with 8 bases matching TRBD2. This receptor was identified in a man in his fifties or sixties with acute or convalescent COVID-19. The CDR3 bases are TGTGCCAGCAGCTTAGTACGGGGGGGGCGCGGTGAGCAGTTCTTC. Residues: CASSLVRGGRGEQFF.